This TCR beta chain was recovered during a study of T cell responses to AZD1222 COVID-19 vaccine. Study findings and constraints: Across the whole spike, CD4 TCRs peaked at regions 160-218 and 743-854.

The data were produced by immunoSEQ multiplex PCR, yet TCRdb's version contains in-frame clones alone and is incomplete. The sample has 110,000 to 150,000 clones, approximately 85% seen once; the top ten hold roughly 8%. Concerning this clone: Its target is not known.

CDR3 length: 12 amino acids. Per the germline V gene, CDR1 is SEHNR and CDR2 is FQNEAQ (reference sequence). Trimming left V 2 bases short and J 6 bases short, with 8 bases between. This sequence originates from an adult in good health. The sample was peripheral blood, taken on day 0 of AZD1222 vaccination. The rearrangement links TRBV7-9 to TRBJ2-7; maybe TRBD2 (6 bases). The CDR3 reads CASSLRGGEQYF. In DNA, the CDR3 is TGTGCCAGCAGCTTAAGGGGAGGCGAGCAGTACTTC.